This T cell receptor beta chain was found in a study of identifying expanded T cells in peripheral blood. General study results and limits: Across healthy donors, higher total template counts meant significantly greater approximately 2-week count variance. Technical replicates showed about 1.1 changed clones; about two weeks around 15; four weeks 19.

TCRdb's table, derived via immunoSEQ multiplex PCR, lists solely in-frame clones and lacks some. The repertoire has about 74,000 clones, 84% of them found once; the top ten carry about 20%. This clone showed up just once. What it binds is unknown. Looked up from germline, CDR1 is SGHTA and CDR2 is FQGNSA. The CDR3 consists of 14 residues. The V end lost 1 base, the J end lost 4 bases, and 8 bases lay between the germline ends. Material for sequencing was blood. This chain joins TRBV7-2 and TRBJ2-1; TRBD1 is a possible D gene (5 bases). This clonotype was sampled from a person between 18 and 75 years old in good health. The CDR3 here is CASSLGQGYNEQFF. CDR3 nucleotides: TGTGCCAGCAGCTTAGGGCAGGGTTACAATGAGCAGTTCTTC.